One and the same sample provided the 21 T cell receptor beta chains below, sequenced in a study of shared clonotypes between healthy human individuals. Repertoires were generated with immunoSEQ multiplex PCR, while TCRdb's copy carries only in-frame clones and drops some. The repertoire consists of about 530,000 clones, with 60% to 80% occurring once and the leading ten covering roughly an eighth. Specimen: PBMCs. These receptors were taken from a woman aged 40 to 49 in good health. Some clones in this sample may be carry-over from other donors' samples.

The genes are TRBV4-3 and TRBJ1-4; D is undetermined. CDR1 and CDR2 (germline): LGHNA, YSLEER. CDR3 length: 15 amino acids. V lost 0 bases, J lost 8 bases, and 13 bases lay in between. This CDR3 reads CASSQDTGVGEKLFF. Written as DNA, the CDR3 is TGCGCCAGCAGCCAAGATACGGGTGTAGGGGAAAAACTGTTTTTT.

This rearrangement joins TRBV6-1 to TRBJ2-7; TRBD2 aligns across 11 bases. The germline gives CDR1 MNHNS, CDR2 SASEGT. The CDR3 extends over 15 amino acids. The V segment lost 3 bases and the J segment 3 bases; nucleotides outside the gene matches: 4. CDR3 loop: CASSEGLAVLYEQYF. Here the CDR3 DNA reads TGTGCCAGCAGTGAGGGACTAGCGGTGCTCTACGAGCAGTACTTC.

The chain recombines TRBV7-8 with TRBJ2-7; D unclear. The CDR3 runs to 14 residues. V was clipped by 6 bases and J by 3 bases, with 15 bases between them. The V gene's germline CDR1 is SGHVS and CDR2 FQNEAQ. The CDR3 sequence: CASRSSRAHYEQYF. The DNA for the CDR3 is TGTGCCAGCAGAAGCAGCCGGGCTCACTACGAGCAGTACTTC.

The chain is built from TRBV9 and TRBJ2-2; possibly TRBD2 for D (6 bases). V dropped 4 bases and J dropped 1 base, with 11 bases sitting between them. The CDR3 is made up of 15 amino acids. CDR1 is SGDLS, CDR2 YYNGEE, per germline. CDR3 amino acids: CASSLAGGNTGELFF. CDR3 in DNA: TGTGCCAGCAGCCTTGCCGGGGGGAACACCGGGGAGCTGTTTTTT.

The V and J genes are TRBV6-5 and TRBJ2-2; 9 bases agree with TRBD2. There are 15 residues in the CDR3. V dropped 8 bases and J dropped 7; count of bases not matched to a gene: 11. Germline loops: CDR1 MNHEY, CDR2 SVGAGI. CDR3 region: CASQEAGGPHGELFF. CDR3 sequence (DNA): TGTGCCAGCCAGGAGGCGGGAGGGCCCCACGGGGAGCTGTTTTTT.

Here the CDR3 DNA reads TGTGCCAGCAGCCAAACCAGGGGGACTGAAGCTTTCTTT. It codes for CASSQTRGTEAFF. The rearrangement joins TRBV14 to TRBJ1-1, with 7 bases lining up with TRBD1. Germline V gene lookup returns CDR1 SGHDN and CDR2 FVKESK. The CDR3 has 13 amino acids. V lost 2 bases, J lost 5 bases, and 2 bases stayed unmatched. Together with reference TRBV14 and TRBJ1-1, the CDR3 gives the full variable domain: EAGVTQFPSHSVIEKGQTVTLRCDPISGHDNLYWYRRVMGKEIKFLLHFVKESKQDESGMPNNRFLAERTGGTYSTLKVQPAELEDSGVYFCASSQTRGTEAFFGQGTRLTVV.

This sequence joins TRBV29-1 and TRBJ2-7; D is uncertain. V was clipped by 7 bases and J by 2 bases, with 21 bases between them. CDR3 length: 15 amino acids. The germline V gene has CDR1 SQVTM and CDR2 ANQGSEA. In DNA form, the CDR3 reads TGCAGCGCCGCCATGGGTTTGGGCGGAACCTACGAGCAGTACTTC. This codes for CSAAMGLGGTYEQYF.

Regarding this clone: Different DNA sequences within this sample yield the same CDR3. CDR3 bases: TGTGCCAGCAGTCCACCGACTAGGAACAATGAGCAGTTCTTC. Translated, it gives CASSPPTRNNEQFF. The V and J genes are TRBV28 and TRBJ2-1; D possibly corresponds to TRBD2 (6 bases). V dropped 5 bases and J dropped 5 bases, with 13 bases sitting between them. The CDR3 loop spans 14 amino acids. Germline-derived CDR1 and CDR2 are MDHEN and SYDVKM.

The gene calls are TRBV19 and TRBJ2-1; possibly TRBD2 for D (6 bases). The germline gives CDR1 LNHDA, CDR2 SQIVND (reference sequence). Trimming left V 4 bases short and J 7 bases short, with 14 bases between. CDR3 size: 14 residues. Here the CDR3 DNA reads TGTGCCAGTAGTACCCAGGGACTCGGGAATGAGCAGTTCTTC. The encoded protein is CASSTQGLGNEQFF.

The chain is built from TRBV5-1 and TRBJ2-5, with D possibly TRBD2 on 5 matching bases. V was clipped by 3 bases and J by 1 base, with 13 bases between them. The CDR3 totals 15 residues. The germline CDR1 and CDR2 sequences are SGHRS and YFSETQ. The CDR3 nucleotides are TGCGCCAGCAGCTCCGGAGGCGGATCCCAAGAGACCCAGTACTTC. This gives the protein CASSSGGGSQETQYF.

This clone was seen more than once but under ten times. The rearrangement links TRBV7-9 to TRBJ2-1; D is possibly TRBD1 or TRBD2 (6 bases each). This CDR3 contains 13 residues. The germline CDR1 and CDR2 sequences are SEHNR and FQNEAQ (reference sequence). V gave up 8 bases and J gave up 8 bases, with 16 bases separating them. CDR3 amino acids: CASGVGGADEQFF. As DNA, the CDR3 is TGTGCCAGCGGGGTGGGGGGCGCAGATGAGCAGTTCTTC. The full variable domain, completed using reference TRBV7-9 and TRBJ2-1, is DTGVSQNPRHKITKRGQNVTFRCDPISEHNRLYWYRQTLGQGPEFLTYFQNEAQLEKSRLLSDRFSAERPKGSFSTLEIQRTEQGDSAMYLCASGVGGADEQFFGPGTRLTVL.

The V gene is TRBV7-2, the J gene TRBJ1-1; D is undetermined. The V and J ends lost 4 bases and 11 bases respectively, with 17 bases between them. Germline values: CDR1 SGHTA, CDR2 FQGNSA. This CDR3 spans 13 amino acids. CDR3 sequence: CASSSTTRQQAFF. The CDR3 region has the DNA TGTGCCAGCAGCTCAACGACGAGGCAGCAGGCTTTCTTT.

V is TRBV4-1 and J is TRBJ2-5; 13 bases fit TRBD2. The CDR3 totals 15 residues. The ends lost 1 base at V and 4 bases at J; junction bases unmatched: 0. Germline assignment: CDR1 MGHRA and CDR2 YSYEKL. This CDR3 reads CASSQGTSGRETQYF. The DNA for the CDR3 is TGCGCCAGCAGCCAAGGGACTAGCGGGAGAGAGACCCAGTACTTC.

This clone came up once. The chain recombines TRBV18 with TRBJ1-4; D ambiguous. Trimming pared 5 bases from V and 4 bases from J, leaving 20 bases between. The CDR3 consists of 17 residues. Germline V gene data show CDR1 as KGHSH and CDR2 as LQKENI. CDR3 sequence (DNA): TGTGCCAGCTCAGGTCGGGCAAGCGCTTGGGATAATGAAAAACTGTTTTTT. This gives the protein CASSGRASAWDNEKLFF.

This rearrangement joins TRBV7-3 to TRBJ1-2; TRBD1 matches at 7 bases. J was trimmed by 4 bases and V by 7 bases; bases with no gene match: 6. CDR1 and CDR2 (germline): SGHTA, FQGTGA. The CDR3 covers 13 residues. CDR3 amino acids: CASTYTGVYGYTF. The CDR3 region has the DNA TGTGCCAGCACTTACACAGGGGTCTATGGCTACACCTTC.

The V call is TRBV4-3, the J call TRBJ2-1; 10 nucleotides match TRBD2. The germline gives CDR1 LGHNA, CDR2 YSLEER. The CDR3 is 17 residues long. The junction had 4 bases not matched to a gene; V was cut back by 0 bases and J by 2 bases. Here the CDR3 reads CASSQDEREGTYNEQFF. CDR3 bases: TGCGCCAGCAGCCAAGACGAGCGGGAGGGCACCTACAATGAGCAGTTCTTC.

This clone was counted between two and nine times. V and J are TRBV2 and TRBJ1-2; 7 bases line up with TRBD1. This CDR3 has 12 amino acids. V lost 4 bases, J lost 7 bases, and 3 bases stayed unmatched. Germline V gene sequence: CDR1 SNHLY, CDR2 FYNNEI. DNA for the CDR3: TGTGCCAGCAGTGTACAGGGGAGTGGCTACACCTTC. It is translated as CASSVQGSGYTF.

V is TRBV29-1 and J is TRBJ2-1; TRBD1 aligns across 9 bases. This CDR3 is built from 15 residues. Germline V gene lookup returns CDR1 SQVTM and CDR2 ANQGSEA. V shed 7 bases, J shed 1 base, and the junction held 8 bases outside the gene matches. CDR3 nucleotide sequence: TGCAGCGCCGTCCCGGGACAGGGTTCCTACAATGAGCAGTTCTTC. Its protein is CSAVPGQGSYNEQFF.

This chain links TRBV7-3 with TRBJ1-3; D is unresolved. The CDR3 runs 15 residues. The V end lost 1 base, the J end lost 0 bases, and 7 bases lay between the germline ends. Germline lookup yields CDR1 SGHTA and CDR2 FQGTGA. This CDR3 reads CASSLNAGSGNTIYF. CDR3 DNA: TGTGCCAGCAGCTTAAACGCGGGCTCTGGAAACACCATATATTTT.

This chain links TRBV29-1 with TRBJ2-7; 7 bases are a match to TRBD1. CDR1 and CDR2 from the germline V gene are SQVTM and ANQGSEA. The CDR3 runs 14 residues. Trimming took 6 bases from V and 0 from J; bases not matched to a gene: 8. CDR3 region: CSVSTQGSSYEQYF. CDR3 bases: TGCAGCGTGAGCACACAGGGGAGCTCCTACGAGCAGTACTTC.

This clone was seen only once. A much larger clonotype is one base distant, so this may be a read error. The chain carries TRBV7-9 and TRBJ2-3, with 8 bases aligning to TRBD1. From germline, CDR1 is SEHNR and CDR2 FQNEAQ (reference sequence). The CDR3 covers 14 residues. The V segment lost 6 bases and the J segment 1 base; nucleotides outside the gene matches: 3. The CDR3 spells CASRPGQGTDTQYF. In DNA form, the CDR3 reads TGTGCCAGCAGACCGGGACAGGGCACAGATACGCAGTATTTT.